This T cell receptor (beta chain) was identified during a study of human T cells and chemical hapten exposure (dated by TCRdb to the early 2020s). Describing the broader study: For sensitization, 2% DPC in acetone was applied to an approximately 2 cm by approximately 2 cm area of upper inner arm skin. In alopecia patients, the study followed how the peripheral blood TCR repertoire changed in vivo over primary and secondary sensitization to diphenylcyclopropenone (DPC), a hapten. Blood samples were taken from patients before sensitization (week 0) and then at 2, 6 and about 24 weeks after DPC sensitization. Blood for TCR sequencing was provided by twenty-nine alopecia patients at one to four time points (pre-sensitization, 2, 6 and 24 weeks). Libraries were pooled for sequencing, and per-sample TCR yields varied mainly because of small differences in library volumes within the pool. Most of the patients in the cohort were female, and the cohort covered alopecia areata with under or over 50% scalp involvement, alopecia totalis and alopecia universalis. Patients additionally received weekly therapeutic DPC doses to the scalp throughout the roughly 25-week study period. Patch testing was done on the upper back using Finn chambers containing 0.01% DPC, and results were scored after 6 days according to International Contact Dermatitis Research Group standards. General conclusions and limits of the study: No change with DPC sensitization was found in the number of TCRs above 1 in 1000 frequency, and no evidence of global repertoire structure alterations was found. After repeated subsampling, changes were observed in the strength of the expansion versus patch-test correlation and in the threshold at which the correlation became significant. All patients had alopecia, a presumed autoimmune disease, so their immune response might differ from that of healthy individuals. Patch test score was positively correlated with the number of PT1 expanded TCRs, with significance at thresholds 8, 16 and 32 but not at 4. Significantly more large CDR3 similarity clusters were formed by expanded TCRs than by pre-sensitization or healthy control sets, consistent with antigen-driven responses.

The sample's time point label is to be understood as: pre-sensitization, week 0. Per the publication, the treatment or condition label means: therapeutic diphenylcyclopropenone sensitization with weekly scalp DPC. Blood at each patch-test visit was drawn before the patch test was applied. Eligible patients were aged 18 to 70, diagnosed with alopecia, deemed suitable for DPC therapy, and excluded if pregnant. Unfractionated whole blood was collected in Tempus Blood RNA tubes, and total RNA was extracted from that blood. In its sample, this clonotype was seen many times. The antigen it binds to is not known. No base quality information exists; no much larger clone differs at one position. The CDR3 numbers 12 residues from cysteine through phenylalanine. Of the read, only the CDR3 DNA is kept; its 36 bases are in frame from base 1. V gives up 8 bases and J gives up 2 bases, and the segment between their germline ends measures 8 bases.

Receptor libraries were prepared by RACE. TCRdb names NextSeq 500 as the instrument used. During library preparation, unique molecular identifiers were attached to individual cDNA molecules so that TCRs could be counted quantitatively and reproducibly. From each blood RNA sample, both TCR alpha and TCR beta chains were sequenced. As for the authors' bioinformatics: The median number of TCRs per sample was roughly 98,000, ranging from roughly 23,224 to 690,600. The Decombinator software suite was used to annotate V, J and CDR3 in the TCR reads. To make PS versus PT1 abundance plots, every sample was subsampled to the same number of TCRs (28,000). Expanded TCRs were defined as absent before sensitization and observed at least eight times at the 2-week time point. TCRdb reran the public reads through fastp at Q25 and MiXCR, keeping productive beta chains. Rows are unified per CDR3 protein, each entry keeping the most common DNA and genes. The V and J calls and clone size come from TCRdb's table, not from the authors' own analysis. This sample is represented by over 300,000 distinct CDR3 sequences; around 5.5% of them were singletons. Around 2.6% of the sample is taken by the ten largest.

Sequences were derived from whole blood, sampled in connection with sensitization to the hapten diphenylcyclopropenone (DPC). This clonotype originated in a woman between 50 and 59 years old with alopecia areata. Some clones in this sample may be carry-over from other donors' samples. Recombination joined TRBV12-3 or TRBV12-4 with TRBJ2-3, with no reliable assignment of the D segment. The DNA sequence is given as TGTGCCAGCGTGGGGATCACAGATACGCAGTATTTT. The resulting protein is CASVGITDTQYF.